The rows below give T cell receptor beta chains drawn from one sample of a study of OX40 agonist ivuxolimab in advanced cancers. Some clones are missing from TCRdb's copy, which holds only in-frame ones; the method was immunoSEQ multiplex PCR. The repertoire consists of about 19,000 clones, with roughly 71% occurring once and the leading ten covering under 20%. The sequences come from CD4+ or CD8+ T cells sorted from blood, collected in a trial of the OX40 agonist ivuxolimab. The origin of the receptors is an adult with an advanced solid tumor such as melanoma, head and neck, liver or kidney cancer. CDR3s include the opening cysteine and the closing phenylalanine or tryptophan. A D gene is named only where the DNA matches it firmly. For some rows the clone size is stated as once, few or many, or as a class when expanded; others skip it.

size,D,V,length,J,CDR3,DNA
.,TRBD2,TRBV7-3,14,TRBJ2-1,CASSPGGGNNEQFF,TGTGCCAGCAGCCCCGGGGGGGGTAACAATGAGCAGTTCTTC
.,TRBD1,TRBV27,14,TRBJ2-5,CASSLSGQRETQYF,TGTGCCAGCAGTTTATCGGGACAGAGGGAGACCCAGTACTTC
.,TRBD1,TRBV14,15,TRBJ2-1,CASSQWGTEKGEQFF,TGTGCCAGCAGCCAATGGGGGACAGAGAAGGGTGAGCAGTTCTTC
medium-sized,.,TRBV9,12,TRBJ2-3,CASSVAGDTQYF,TGTGCCAGCAGCGTAGCGGGAGATACGCAGTATTTT
.,.,TRBV19,13,TRBJ1-1,CASSISLNTEAFF,TGTGCCAGTAGTATCAGTCTGAACACTGAAGCTTTCTTT
.,TRBD2,TRBV6-1,15,TRBJ2-1,CASSVGSGGVDEQFF,TGTGCCAGCAGTGTGGGTAGCGGGGGGGTTGATGAGCAGTTCTTC
.,TRBD1,TRBV9,14,TRBJ2-7,CASSSGTGGYEQYF,TGTGCCAGCAGCTCTGGGACAGGGGGCTACGAGCAGTACTTC
once,.,TRBV4-2,16,TRBJ1-3,CASSQDGGSSGNTIYF,TGTGCCAGCAGCCAAGACGGCGGGAGCTCTGGAAACACCATATATTTT
.,TRBD2,TRBV11-3,18,TRBJ2-1,CASSGGTSGRAPYNEQFF,TGTGCCAGCAGCGGCGGGACTAGCGGGAGGGCCCCCTACAATGAGCAGTTCTTC
.,.,TRBV28,13,TRBJ2-1,CASRTGASNEQFF,TGTGCCAGCAGGACGGGTGCATCGAATGAGCAGTTCTTC
once,.,TRBV14,15,TRBJ2-5,CASSIGPGGKETQYF,TGTGCCAGCAGCATAGGGCCGGGCGGGAAAGAGACCCAGTACTTC
.,.,TRBV30,10,TRBJ2-3,CAWSGDTQYF,TGTGCCTGGAGCGGAGATACGCAGTATTTT
.,.,TRBV5-4,17,TRBJ1-6,CASSSWEKGGHNSPLHF,TGTGCCAGCAGCTCGTGGGAGAAGGGGGGACATAATTCACCCCTCCACTTT
few,.,TRBV6-6,13,TRBJ2-7,CASSPMSGYEQYF,TGTGCCAGCAGCCCCATGAGTGGTTACGAGCAGTACTTC
.,.,TRBV19,12,TRBJ2-1,CASSILYNEQFF,TGTGCCAGTAGTATACTCTACAATGAGCAGTTCTTC
.,.,TRBV27,14,TRBJ2-7,CASSLSPGLYEQYF,TGTGCCAGCAGTTTATCCCCGGGACTCTACGAGCAGTACTTC
medium-sized,.,TRBV18,15,TRBJ2-7,CASSQGQGNYYEQYF,TGTGCCAGCTCACAAGGTCAGGGGAATTACTACGAGCAGTACTTC
.,.,TRBV14,19,TRBJ2-7,CASSQDSSGVIARGGEQYF,TGTGCCAGCAGCCAAGACTCTTCCGGGGTCATAGCGCGAGGGGGCGAGCAGTACTTC
.,.,TRBV7-9,15,TRBJ2-3,CASSPRLGRTDTQYF,TGTGCCAGCAGCCCCCGACTAGGAAGAACAGATACGCAGTATTTT
medium-sized,.,TRBV9,15,TRBJ1-2,CASSVEPSGSDGYTF,TGTGCCAGCAGCGTAGAACCCTCAGGGTCTGATGGCTACACCTTC
.,.,TRBV27,13,TRBJ1-4,CATGPLSSEKLFF,TGTGCCACCGGACCGCTTTCTAGTGAAAAACTGTTTTTT
.,.,TRBV27,14,TRBJ2-7,CASSTAEGAGEQYF,TGTGCCAGCAGCACCGCCGAAGGGGCGGGTGAGCAGTACTTC
once,.,TRBV7-9,15,TRBJ2-5,CASSRTTGLQETQYF,TGTGCCAGCAGCCGTACTACAGGGCTCCAAGAGACCCAGTACTTC
.,.,TRBV28,15,TRBJ2-3,CASSLTGSSTDTQYF,TGTGCCAGCAGTTTAACTGGGTCCAGCACAGATACGCAGTATTTT
.,.,TRBV9,16,TRBJ2-1,CASSPRPGNGFNEQFF,TGTGCCAGCAGCCCCCGTCCGGGGAATGGCTTCAATGAGCAGTTCTTC
.,TRBD1,TRBV28,16,TRBJ1-5,CASSLPDRVPNQPQHF,TGTGCCAGCAGTTTACCGGACAGGGTGCCCAATCAGCCCCAGCATTTT
.,.,TRBV6-5,14,TRBJ1-6,CASSGGSMNSPLHF,TGTGCCAGCAGTGGGGGTTCGATGAATTCACCCCTCCACTTT
.,TRBD1,TRBV5-6,14,TRBJ2-1,CASSFETGGGEQFF,TGTGCCAGCAGCTTCGAGACAGGGGGCGGTGAGCAGTTCTTC
.,TRBD2,TRBV5-1,15,TRBJ2-7,CASSLVGGSSYEQYF,TGCGCCAGCAGCTTGGTGGGCGGGAGCTCCTACGAGCAGTACTTC